This T cell receptor beta chain is from a study of T cell responses to AZD1222 COVID-19 vaccine. Across the study: Second-dose intervals near 4 or 12 weeks were combined.

On this clone itself: Its specificity is unknown.

Overall study findings and caveats: The reported proportion of spike-specific TCRs targeting unmutated variant regions was nearly half. Just a handful of AZD1222 recipients were seropositive at baseline. Researchers report vaccine-associated CD4 TCRs spanning spike, with dominance at 160-218 and 743-854.

The protocol was immunoSEQ multiplex PCR, while the TCRdb copy is restricted to in-frame clones and leaves out a portion. The sample has around 110,000 clones; around 94% are singletons. This CDR3 comprises 13 residues. The ends lost 7 bases at V and 5 bases at J; junction bases unmatched: 5. Germline CDR1 reads SNHLY; CDR2 reads FYNNEI. This sample comprised peripheral blood, obtained on day 0 of AZD1222 vaccination. This rearrangement joins TRBV2 to TRBJ2-5, with 9 bases identical to TRBD2. This clonotype originated in an adult in good health. The CDR3 region has the DNA TGTGCCAGCATTCTTAGCGGGAGTGAGACCCAGTACTTC. Residues: CASILSGSETQYF.